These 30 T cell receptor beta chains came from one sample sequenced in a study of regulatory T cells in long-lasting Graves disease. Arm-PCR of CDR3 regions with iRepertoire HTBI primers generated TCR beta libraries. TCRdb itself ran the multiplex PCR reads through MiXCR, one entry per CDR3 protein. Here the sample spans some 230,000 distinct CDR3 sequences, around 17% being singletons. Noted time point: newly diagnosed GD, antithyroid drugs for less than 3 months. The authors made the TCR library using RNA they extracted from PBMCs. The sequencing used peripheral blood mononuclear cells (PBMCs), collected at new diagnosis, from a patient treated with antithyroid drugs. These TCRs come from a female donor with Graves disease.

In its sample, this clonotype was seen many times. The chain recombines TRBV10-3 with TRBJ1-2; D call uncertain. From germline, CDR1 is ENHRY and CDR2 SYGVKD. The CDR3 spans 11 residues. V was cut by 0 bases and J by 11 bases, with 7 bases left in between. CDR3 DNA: TGTGCCATCAGTGAGTCGAGGGTTTACACCTTC. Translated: CAISESRVYTF.

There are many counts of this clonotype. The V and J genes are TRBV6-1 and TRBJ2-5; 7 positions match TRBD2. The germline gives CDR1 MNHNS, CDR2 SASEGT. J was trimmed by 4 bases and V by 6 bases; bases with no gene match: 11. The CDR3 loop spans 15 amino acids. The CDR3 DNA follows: TGTGCCAGCAGAAAAGCCTGGGGAGGGGTAGAGACCCAGTACTTC. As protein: CASRKAWGGVETQYF.

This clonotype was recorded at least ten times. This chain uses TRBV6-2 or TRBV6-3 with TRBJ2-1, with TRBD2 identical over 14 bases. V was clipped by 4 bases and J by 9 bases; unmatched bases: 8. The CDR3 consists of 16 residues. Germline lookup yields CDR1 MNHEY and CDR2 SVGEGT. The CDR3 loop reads CASSSRLAGGPVEQFF. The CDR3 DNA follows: TGTGCCAGCAGTTCCAGACTAGCGGGAGGGCCAGTTGAGCAGTTCTTC.

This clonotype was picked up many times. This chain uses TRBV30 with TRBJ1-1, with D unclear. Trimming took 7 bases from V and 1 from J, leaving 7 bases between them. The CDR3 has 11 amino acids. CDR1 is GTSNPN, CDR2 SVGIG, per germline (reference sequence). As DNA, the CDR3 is TGTGCCTACCACAGGAACACTGAAGCTTTCTTT. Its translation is CAYHRNTEAFF.

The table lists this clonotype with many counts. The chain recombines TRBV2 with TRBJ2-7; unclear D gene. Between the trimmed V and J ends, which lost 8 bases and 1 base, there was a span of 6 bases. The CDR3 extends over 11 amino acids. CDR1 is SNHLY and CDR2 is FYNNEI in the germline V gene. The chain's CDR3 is CASARSYEQYF. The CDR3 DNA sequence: TGTGCCAGCGCTCGATCCTACGAGCAGTACTTC.

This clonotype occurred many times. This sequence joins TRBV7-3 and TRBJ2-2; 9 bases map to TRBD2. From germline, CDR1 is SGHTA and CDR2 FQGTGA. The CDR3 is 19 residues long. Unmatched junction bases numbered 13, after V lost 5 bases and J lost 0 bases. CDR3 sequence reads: CASSRQPSGRPTNTGELFF. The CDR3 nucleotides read TGTGCCAGCAGCCGACAGCCCAGCGGGAGGCCCACGAACACCGGGGAGCTGTTTTTT.

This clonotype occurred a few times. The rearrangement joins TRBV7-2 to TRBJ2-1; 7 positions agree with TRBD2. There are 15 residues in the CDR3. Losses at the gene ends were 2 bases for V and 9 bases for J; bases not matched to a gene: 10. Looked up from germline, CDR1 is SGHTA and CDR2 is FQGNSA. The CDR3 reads CASSLYSGLGGEQFF. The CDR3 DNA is TGTGCCAGCAGCTTATATAGCGGGTTGGGAGGTGAGCAGTTCTTC.

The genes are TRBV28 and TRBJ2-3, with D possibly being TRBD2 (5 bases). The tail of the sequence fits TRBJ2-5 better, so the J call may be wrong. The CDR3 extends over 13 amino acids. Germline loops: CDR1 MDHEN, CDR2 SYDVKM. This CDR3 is CATRDPGRETQYF. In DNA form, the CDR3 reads TGTGCCACCCGGGATCCTGGGCGCGAGACCCAGTACTTC.

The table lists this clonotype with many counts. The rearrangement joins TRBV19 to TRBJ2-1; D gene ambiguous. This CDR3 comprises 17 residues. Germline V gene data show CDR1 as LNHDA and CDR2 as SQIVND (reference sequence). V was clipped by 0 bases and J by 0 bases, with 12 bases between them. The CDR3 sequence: CASSIEGSASSYNEQFF. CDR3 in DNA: TGTGCCAGTAGTATAGAGGGGTCTGCGAGCTCCTACAATGAGCAGTTCTTC.

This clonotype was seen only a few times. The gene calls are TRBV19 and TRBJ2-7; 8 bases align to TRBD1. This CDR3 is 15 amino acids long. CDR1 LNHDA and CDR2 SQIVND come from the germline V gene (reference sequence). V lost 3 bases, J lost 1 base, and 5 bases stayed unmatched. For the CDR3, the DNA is TGTGCCAGTAGTATTGGCAGGGGGCTTTCCTACGAGCAGTACTTC. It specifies CASSIGRGLSYEQYF.

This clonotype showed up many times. DNA for the CDR3: TGTGCCAGTAGTATGGGTGTCAGTTCCCCCACTGAAGCTTTCTTT. It yields the protein CASSMGVSSPTEAFF. The rearrangement links TRBV19 to TRBJ1-1; D remains ambiguous. The CDR3 is made up of 15 amino acids. The V and J ends lost 3 bases and 4 bases respectively, with 15 bases between them. Germline V gives CDR1 LNHDA, CDR2 SQIVND (reference sequence).

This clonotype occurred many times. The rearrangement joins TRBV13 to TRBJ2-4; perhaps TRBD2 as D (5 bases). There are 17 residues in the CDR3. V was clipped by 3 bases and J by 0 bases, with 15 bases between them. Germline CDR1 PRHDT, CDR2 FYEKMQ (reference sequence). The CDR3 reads CASSFSASSLAKNIQYF. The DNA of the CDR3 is TGTGCCAGCAGCTTCTCGGCTAGCTCCCTAGCCAAAAACATTCAGTACTTC.

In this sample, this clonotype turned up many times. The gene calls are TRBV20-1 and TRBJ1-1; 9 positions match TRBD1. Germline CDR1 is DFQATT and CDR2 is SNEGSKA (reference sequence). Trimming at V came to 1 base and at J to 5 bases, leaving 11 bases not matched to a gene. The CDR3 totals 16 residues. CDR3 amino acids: CSARGGNRGQRTEAFF. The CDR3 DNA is TGCAGTGCTAGAGGCGGCAACAGGGGGCAGCGAACTGAAGCTTTCTTT.

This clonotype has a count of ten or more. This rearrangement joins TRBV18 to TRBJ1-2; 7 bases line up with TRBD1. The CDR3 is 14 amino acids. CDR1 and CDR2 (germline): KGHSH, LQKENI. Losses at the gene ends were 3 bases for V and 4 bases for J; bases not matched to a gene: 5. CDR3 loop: CASSPSGTAYGYTF. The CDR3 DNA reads TGTGCCAGCTCACCCTCCGGGACAGCCTATGGCTACACCTTC.

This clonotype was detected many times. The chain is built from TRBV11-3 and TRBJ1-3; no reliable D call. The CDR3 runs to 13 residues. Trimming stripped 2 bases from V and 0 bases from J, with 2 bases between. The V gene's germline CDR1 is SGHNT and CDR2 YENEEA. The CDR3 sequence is CASSLNSGNTIYF. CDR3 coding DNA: TGTGCCAGCAGCTTAAACTCTGGAAACACCATATATTTT.

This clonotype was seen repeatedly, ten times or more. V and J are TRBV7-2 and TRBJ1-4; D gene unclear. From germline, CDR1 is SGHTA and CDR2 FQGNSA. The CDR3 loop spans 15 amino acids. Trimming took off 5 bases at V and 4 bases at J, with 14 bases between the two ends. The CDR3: CASSPEAAFNEKLFF. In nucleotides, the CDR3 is TGTGCCAGCAGCCCAGAGGCAGCTTTTAATGAAAAACTGTTTTTT.

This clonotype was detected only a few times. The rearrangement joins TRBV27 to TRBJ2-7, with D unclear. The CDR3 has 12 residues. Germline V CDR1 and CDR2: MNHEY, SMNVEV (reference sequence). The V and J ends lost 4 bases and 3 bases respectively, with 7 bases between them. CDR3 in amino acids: CASSSPFYEQYF. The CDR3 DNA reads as TGTGCCAGCAGTTCCCCCTTCTACGAGCAGTACTTC.

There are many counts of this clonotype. The CDR3 protein is CSVEDLGDTQYF. DNA of the CDR3: TGCAGCGTTGAAGATCTAGGAGATACGCAGTATTTT. This chain links TRBV29-1 with TRBJ2-3; no firm D call. The germline gives CDR1 SQVTM, CDR2 ANQGSEA. The CDR3 sequence is 12 residues long. Trimming stripped 0 bases from V and 5 bases from J, with 6 bases between.

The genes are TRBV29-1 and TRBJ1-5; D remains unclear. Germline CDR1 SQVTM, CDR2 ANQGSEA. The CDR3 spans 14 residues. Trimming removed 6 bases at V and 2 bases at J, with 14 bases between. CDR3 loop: CSVRETGGNQPQHF. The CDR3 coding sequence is TGCAGCGTACGCGAGACCGGGGGCAATCAGCCCCAGCATTTT.

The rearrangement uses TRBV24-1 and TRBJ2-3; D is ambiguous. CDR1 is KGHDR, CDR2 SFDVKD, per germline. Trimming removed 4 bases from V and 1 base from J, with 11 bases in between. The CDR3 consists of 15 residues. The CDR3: CATSDSRRGTDTQYF. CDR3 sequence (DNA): TGTGCCACCAGTGACTCCCGACGTGGCACAGATACGCAGTATTTT.

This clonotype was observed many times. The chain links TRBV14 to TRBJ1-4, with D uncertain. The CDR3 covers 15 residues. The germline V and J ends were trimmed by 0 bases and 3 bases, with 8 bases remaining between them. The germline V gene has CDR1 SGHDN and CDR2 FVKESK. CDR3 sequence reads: CASSQDGTANEKLFF. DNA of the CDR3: TGTGCCAGCAGCCAAGATGGAACAGCTAATGAAAAACTGTTTTTT.

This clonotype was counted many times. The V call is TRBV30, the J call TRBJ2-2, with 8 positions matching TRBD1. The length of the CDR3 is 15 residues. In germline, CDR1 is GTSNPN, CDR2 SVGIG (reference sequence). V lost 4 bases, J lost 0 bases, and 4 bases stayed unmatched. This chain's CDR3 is CAWTTGAANTGELFF. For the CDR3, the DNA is TGTGCCTGGACGACAGGGGCCGCGAACACCGGGGAGCTGTTTTTT.

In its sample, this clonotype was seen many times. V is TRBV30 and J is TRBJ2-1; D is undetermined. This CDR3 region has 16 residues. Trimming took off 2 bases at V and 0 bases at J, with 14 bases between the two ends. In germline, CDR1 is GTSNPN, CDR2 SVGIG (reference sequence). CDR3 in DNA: TGTGCCTGGAGTCCCCTCAAGGTGGGCTCCTACAATGAGCAGTTCTTC. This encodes CAWSPLKVGSYNEQFF.

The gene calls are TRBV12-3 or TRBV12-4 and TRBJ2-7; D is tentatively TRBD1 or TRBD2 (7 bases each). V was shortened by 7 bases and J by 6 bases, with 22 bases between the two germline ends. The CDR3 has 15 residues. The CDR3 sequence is CASTLDQGGRTEQYF. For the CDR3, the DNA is TGTGCCAGCACCCTGGATCAGGGGGGGCGCACCGAGCAGTACTTC.

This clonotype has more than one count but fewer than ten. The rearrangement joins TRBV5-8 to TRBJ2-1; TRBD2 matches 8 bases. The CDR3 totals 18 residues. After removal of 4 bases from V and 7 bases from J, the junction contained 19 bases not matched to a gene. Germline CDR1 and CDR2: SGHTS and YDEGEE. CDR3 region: CASSREGLGGSPTNEQFF. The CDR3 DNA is TGTGCCAGCAGCCGGGAGGGGCTAGGAGGGTCCCCTACAAATGAGCAGTTCTTC. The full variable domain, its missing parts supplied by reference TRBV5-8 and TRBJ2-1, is EAGVTQSPTHLIKTRGQQATLRCSPISGHTSVYWYQQALGLGLQFLLWYDEGEERNRGNFPPRFSGRQFPNYSSELNVNALELEDSALYLCASSREGLGGSPTNEQFFGPGTRLTVL.

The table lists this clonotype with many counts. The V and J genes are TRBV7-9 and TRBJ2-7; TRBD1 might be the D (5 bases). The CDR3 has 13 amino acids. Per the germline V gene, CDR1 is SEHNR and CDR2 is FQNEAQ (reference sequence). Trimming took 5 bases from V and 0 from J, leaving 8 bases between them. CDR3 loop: CASSPDTSYEQYF. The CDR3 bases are TGTGCCAGCAGCCCGGACACCTCCTACGAGCAGTACTTC.

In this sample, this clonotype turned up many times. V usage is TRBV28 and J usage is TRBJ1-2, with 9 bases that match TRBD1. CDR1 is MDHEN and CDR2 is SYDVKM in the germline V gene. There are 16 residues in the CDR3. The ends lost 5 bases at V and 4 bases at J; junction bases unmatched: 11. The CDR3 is CASSSTGGPGGYGYTF. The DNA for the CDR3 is TGTGCCAGCAGTAGTACAGGGGGCCCAGGCGGCTATGGCTACACCTTC.

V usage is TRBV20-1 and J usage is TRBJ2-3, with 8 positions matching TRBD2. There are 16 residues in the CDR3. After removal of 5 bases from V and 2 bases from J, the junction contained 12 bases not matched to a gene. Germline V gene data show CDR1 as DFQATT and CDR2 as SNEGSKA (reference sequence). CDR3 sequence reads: CSAFVRGSGITDTQYF. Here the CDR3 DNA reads TGCAGTGCTTTCGTCCGCGGTAGCGGGATCACAGATACGCAGTATTTT.

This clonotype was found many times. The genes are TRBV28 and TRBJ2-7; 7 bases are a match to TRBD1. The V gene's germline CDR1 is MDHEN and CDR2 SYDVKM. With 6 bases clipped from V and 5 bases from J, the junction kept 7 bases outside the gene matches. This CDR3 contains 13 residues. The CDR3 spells CASRQTGDDEQYF. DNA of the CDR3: TGTGCCAGCAGGCAAACAGGGGACGACGAGCAGTACTTC. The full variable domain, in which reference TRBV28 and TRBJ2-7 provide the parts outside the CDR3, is DVKVTQSSRYLVKRTGEKVFLECVQDMDHENMFWYRQDPGLGLRLIYFSYDVKMKEKGDIPEGYSVSREKKERFSLILESASTNQTSMYLCASRQTGDDEQYFGPGTRLTVT.

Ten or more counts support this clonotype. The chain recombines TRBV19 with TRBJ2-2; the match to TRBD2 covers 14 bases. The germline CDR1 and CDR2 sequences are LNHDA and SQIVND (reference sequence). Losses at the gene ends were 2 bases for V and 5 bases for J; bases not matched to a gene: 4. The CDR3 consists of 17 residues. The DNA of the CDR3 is TGTGCCAGTAGTATACTCCGGACTAGCGGGAGGACCGGGGAGCTGTTTTTT. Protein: CASSILRTSGRTGELFF.